The source of this T cell receptor beta chain is a study of CD8+CD57+ T cells in acquired aplastic anemia. Looking at the study overall: An average of approximately 3.2 ug of DNA was obtained from sorted CD4+ and CD8+ cells. Study-wide findings and caveats: Patients and controls had in common twenty-nine CD8+ CDR3 sequences.

Notes on this clonotype: Its antigen remains unidentified.

In patients chosen for sequencing, flow cytometry had shown CD8+CD57+ cell expansion. CDR3 and TCR beta VDJ profiling relied on genomic DNA as the template. TCRdb independently ran MiXCR on the reads; one entry per CDR3 protein. Seen here are 150,000 to 200,000 distinct CDR3 sequences, 40% to 55% observed once, and the top ten hold roughly 1.1%. The CDR3 totals 12 residues. Germline trimming cut 2 bases from V and 7 bases from J; bases unmatched to any gene: 4. Germline V gives CDR1 DFQATT, CDR2 SNEGSKA (reference sequence). Sequencing was done on a sample of sorted CD4+, CD8+, or CD8+CD57+ T cells (not recorded which) from PBMCs. This clonotype originated in a human donor with aplastic anemia. This rearrangement joins TRBV20-1 to TRBJ2-7; 8 nucleotides agree with TRBD2. DNA for the CDR3: TGCAGTGCTAGACTAGCGGGTGGGGAGCAGTACTTC. It yields the protein CSARLAGGEQYF.